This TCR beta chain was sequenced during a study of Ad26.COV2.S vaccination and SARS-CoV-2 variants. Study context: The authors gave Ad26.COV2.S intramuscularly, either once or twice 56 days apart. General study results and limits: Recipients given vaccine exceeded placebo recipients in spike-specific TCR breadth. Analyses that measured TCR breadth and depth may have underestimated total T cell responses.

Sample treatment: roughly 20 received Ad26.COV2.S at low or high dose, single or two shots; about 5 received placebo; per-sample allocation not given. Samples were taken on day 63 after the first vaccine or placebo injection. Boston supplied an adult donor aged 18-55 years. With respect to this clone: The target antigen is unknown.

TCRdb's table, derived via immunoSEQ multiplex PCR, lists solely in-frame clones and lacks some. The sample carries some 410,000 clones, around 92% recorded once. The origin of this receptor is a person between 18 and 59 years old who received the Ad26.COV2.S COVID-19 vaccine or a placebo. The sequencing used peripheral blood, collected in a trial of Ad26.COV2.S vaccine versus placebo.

CDR3 sequence reads: CASRGGGSEQYF. The CDR3 nucleotides are TGTGCCAGCAGGGGGGGCGGAAGCGAGCAGTACTTC. V usage is TRBV11-2 and J usage is TRBJ2-7; D tentatively reads TRBD1 or TRBD2 (6 bases each). This CDR3 has 12 residues. V was pared by 6 bases and J by 6 bases, with 12 bases between. Looked up from germline, CDR1 is SGHAT and CDR2 is FQNNGV.